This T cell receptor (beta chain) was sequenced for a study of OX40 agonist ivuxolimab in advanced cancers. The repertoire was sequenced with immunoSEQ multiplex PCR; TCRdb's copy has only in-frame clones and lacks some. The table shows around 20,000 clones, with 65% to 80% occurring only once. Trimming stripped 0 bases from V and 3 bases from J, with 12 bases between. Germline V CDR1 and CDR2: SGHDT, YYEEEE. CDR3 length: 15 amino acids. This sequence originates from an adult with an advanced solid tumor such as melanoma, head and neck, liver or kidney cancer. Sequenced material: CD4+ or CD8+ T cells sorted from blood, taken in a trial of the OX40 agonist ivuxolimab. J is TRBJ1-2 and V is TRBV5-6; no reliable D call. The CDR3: CASSLVPVGHYGYTF. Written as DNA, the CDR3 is TGTGCCAGCAGCTTGGTGCCTGTAGGGCACTATGGCTACACCTTC.